The clone carrying this T cell receptor (beta chain) showed up just a few times. The target antigen is unknown. TCRdb reprocessed the 5' RACE reads via MiXCR and lists one record per CDR3 protein. The data show about 810,000 distinct CDR3 sequences, about 12% seen once. The data stem from a study of identical twins. Study outcomes and limitations: While abundant cord blood beta clonotypes carried fewer insertions, memory repertoires showed no such pattern.

The CDR3 length is 15 residues. Germline loops: CDR1 SEHNR, CDR2 FQNEAQ (reference sequence). V trimming: 6 bases; J trimming: 1 base; junction bases outside the gene matches: 8. These records were also assigned to another study, of yellow fever vaccine responses in identical twins.

Sample: PBMCs. The chain links TRBV7-9 to TRBJ1-2, with 7 bases matching TRBD1. The receptor's source is a woman between 18 and 29 years old in good health. The CDR3 bases are TGTGCCAGCAGTCCACAGGGGTTGGATAACTATGGCTACACCTTC. It is translated as CASSPQGLDNYGYTF.